This T cell receptor (beta chain) was obtained from a study of CD8+ T cells in alopecia areata. Germline V gene sequence: CDR1 SEHNR, CDR2 FQNEAQ (reference sequence). The CDR3 totals 13 residues. Trimming removed 3 bases at V and 2 bases at J, with 8 bases between. This clone is a singleton in its sample. Reverse transcribed after extraction, RNA yielded cDNA as the sequencing template. Generated by immunoSEQ multiplex PCR, the TCRdb table keeps only in-frame clones and is missing some. Seen here are 100,000 to 150,000 clones, almost 50% observed once, and the top ten hold 18%. The TCR was taken from a human donor with alopecia areata. V and J are TRBV7-9 and TRBJ2-7; D gene ambiguous. This specimen was CD8+ T cells sorted from blood, taken at week 0. CDR3 nucleotides: TGTGCCAGCAGCTTCACAGAAACCTACGAGCAGTACTTC. It codes for CASSFTETYEQYF.